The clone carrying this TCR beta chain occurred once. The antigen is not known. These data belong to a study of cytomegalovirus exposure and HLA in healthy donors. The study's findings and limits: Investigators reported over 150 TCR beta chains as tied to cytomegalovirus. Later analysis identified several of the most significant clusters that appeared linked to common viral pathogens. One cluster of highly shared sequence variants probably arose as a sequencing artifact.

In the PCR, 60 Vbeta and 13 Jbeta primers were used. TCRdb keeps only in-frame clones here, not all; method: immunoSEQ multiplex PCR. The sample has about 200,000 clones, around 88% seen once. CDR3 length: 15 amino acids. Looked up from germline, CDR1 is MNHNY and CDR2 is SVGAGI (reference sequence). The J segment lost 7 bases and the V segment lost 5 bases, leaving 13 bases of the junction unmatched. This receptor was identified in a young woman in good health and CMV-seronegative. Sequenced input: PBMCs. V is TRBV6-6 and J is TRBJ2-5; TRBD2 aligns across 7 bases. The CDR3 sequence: CASSGDYAFEGTQYF. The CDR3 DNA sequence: TGTGCCAGCAGTGGGGACTACGCCTTTGAGGGGACCCAGTACTTC.